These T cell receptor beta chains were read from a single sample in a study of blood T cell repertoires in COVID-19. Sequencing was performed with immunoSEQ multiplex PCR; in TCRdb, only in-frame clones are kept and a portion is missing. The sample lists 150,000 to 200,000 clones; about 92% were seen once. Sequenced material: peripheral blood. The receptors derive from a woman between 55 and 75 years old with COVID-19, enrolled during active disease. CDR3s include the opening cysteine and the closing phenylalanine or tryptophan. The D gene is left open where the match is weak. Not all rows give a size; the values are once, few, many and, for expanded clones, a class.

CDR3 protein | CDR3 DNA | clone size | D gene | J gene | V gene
CASSISFPQPSFVTDTQYF | TGTGCCAGTAGTATATCATTTCCCCAGCCTAGCTTTGTCACAGATACGCAGTATTTT | - | - | TRBJ2-3 | TRBV19
CASSLGQGGTEAFF | TGCGCCAGCAGCTTGGGGCAGGGAGGAACTGAAGCTTTCTTT | - | - | TRBJ1-1 | TRBV5-1
CASRPVNSGGKLFF | TGTGCCAGTAGGCCCGTAAATTCAGGGGGAAAACTGTTTTTT | - | TRBD1 | TRBJ1-4 | TRBV19
CASTHDKTSYGIGYTF | TGTGCCAGCACCCACGACAAGACAAGCTATGGAATAGGCTACACCTTC | - | - | TRBJ1-2 | TRBV6-6
CASSYSGVRDTEAFF | TGTGCCAGCAGTTATAGCGGGGTACGGGACACTGAAGCTTTCTTT | - | - | TRBJ1-1 | TRBV6-5
CASSQRGIPPDGYTF | TGTGCCAGCAGCCAAAGGGGGATCCCTCCGGATGGCTACACCTTC | - | - | TRBJ1-2 | TRBV27
CASSDFAKRAYEQYF | TGTGCCAGCAGTGATTTCGCCAAACGAGCCTACGAGCAGTACTTC | - | - | TRBJ2-7 | TRBV2
CASSLGSTGPAYTF | TGTGCCAGCAGCTTAGGGAGTACAGGGCCGGCATACACCTTC | - | - | TRBJ1-2 | TRBV11-2
CASSFFDRLGEKLFF | TGTGCCAGCAGCTTTTTTGACCGTCTGGGCGAAAAACTGTTTTTT | - | - | TRBJ1-4 | TRBV11-3
CASSLGSRTSGGAKQYF | TGTGCCAGCAGCTTAGGTAGTAGGACTAGCGGGGGGGCGAAGCAGTACTTC | - | TRBD2 | TRBJ2-7 | TRBV13
CASSLGSGGIYGELFF | TGTGCCAGCAGCTTGGGTAGCGGGGGTATATACGGGGAGCTGTTTTTT | - | TRBD2 | TRBJ2-2 | TRBV5-4
CALNSRVGSQFF | TGTGCCCTGAATTCCCGGGTCGGGTCTCAGTTCTTC | - | - | TRBJ2-1 | TRBV2
CASSSTSEPAREF | TGTGCCAGCAGCTCTACTAGCGAACCCGCCCGGGAGTTC | - | - | TRBJ1-2 | TRBV7-6
CASSFEGQGAEGYTF | TGCGCCAGCAGCTTCGAGGGACAGGGGGCGGAGGGCTACACCTTC | - | TRBD1 | TRBJ1-2 | TRBV5-1
CASSLGWAGSLYGYTF | TGTGCCAGCAGCTTGGGGTGGGCGGGCAGCTTATATGGCTACACCTTC | few | - | TRBJ1-2 | TRBV7-9
CASGPWSGNTIYF | TGTGCCAGCGGGCCATGGTCCGGAAACACCATATATTTT | - | - | TRBJ1-3 | TRBV28
CATSRDGSRAYEQYF | TGTGCCACCAGCAGAGACGGGAGCAGGGCCTACGAGCAGTACTTC | - | - | TRBJ2-7 | TRBV15
CASSRNQQGFEKLFF | TGTGCCAGCAGCAGAAACCAGCAGGGTTTTGAAAAACTGTTTTTT | - | - | TRBJ1-4 | TRBV9
CASSQGQGSQPQHF | TGTGCCAGCAGCCAGGGGCAGGGTTCCCAGCCCCAGCATTTT | once | - | TRBJ1-5 | TRBV7-8
CASNTGAGELFF | TGTGCCAGTAATACCGGGGCCGGGGAGCTGTTTTTT | once | - | TRBJ2-2 | TRBV19
CASSLEGAFNEKLFF | TGCGCCAGCAGCTTGGAAGGGGCCTTTAATGAAAAACTGTTTTTT | - | - | TRBJ1-4 | TRBV5-1
CASSIPGSEAFF | TGTGCCAGTAGTATCCCGGGGTCGGAAGCTTTCTTT | - | - | TRBJ1-1 | TRBV19
CATRKDRASYGYTF | TGTGCCACCAGGAAGGACAGAGCAAGCTATGGCTACACCTTC | - | - | TRBJ1-2 | TRBV15
CASDSPSTDTQYF | TGTGCCAGCGACAGCCCCAGCACAGATACGCAGTATTTT | - | - | TRBJ2-3 | TRBV6-6
CATSDVKAGGADEQFF | TGTGCCACCAGTGATGTCAAGGCCGGCGGGGCGGATGAGCAGTTCTTC | - | - | TRBJ2-1 | TRBV24-1
CASSQDPGQGADSPLHF | TGTGCCAGCAGCCAAGATCCAGGGCAGGGGGCTGATTCACCCCTCCACTTT | - | TRBD1 | TRBJ1-6 | TRBV4-2
CAWSVKGAYGYTF | TGTGCCTGGAGTGTAAAGGGGGCTTATGGCTACACCTTC | - | TRBD1 | TRBJ1-2 | TRBV30
CASSPGQGYEQYF | TGTGCCAGCAGCCCGGGACAGGGTTACGAGCAGTACTTC | many | TRBD1 | TRBJ2-7 | TRBV7-3
CASSRRSGELFF | TGTGCCAGCAGCCGCCGGTCCGGGGAGCTGTTTTTT | - | - | TRBJ2-2 | TRBV27
CASSLTAGPLTDTQYF | TGTGCCAGCAGCTTAACGGCGGGGCCCCTCACAGATACGCAGTATTTT | - | - | TRBJ2-3 | TRBV7-3
CAWEPGQVYGYTF | TGTGCCTGGGAACCGGGACAGGTCTATGGCTACACCTTC | - | TRBD1 | TRBJ1-2 | TRBV30
CASSRPLDTHTDTQYF | TGTGCCAGCAGCCGTCCGCTGGACACGCACACAGATACGCAGTATTTT | - | - | TRBJ2-3 | TRBV7-2
CASRTGTGNEKLFF | TGTGCCAGCAGAACCGGGACAGGGAATGAAAAACTGTTTTTT | - | TRBD1 | TRBJ1-4 | TRBV7-9